The entry that follows covers one T cell receptor (beta chain) sequence. Treatment reported: randomized to nivolumab then ipilimumab (arm A) or the reverse (arm B). Live CD3+CD8+ CD19− CD56− cells were sorted from PBMCs. Clones were sequenced by immunoSEQ multiplex PCR, and TCRdb holds only the in-frame ones, with some missing. The repertoire consists of around 15,000 clones, with approximately 80% occurring once and the leading ten covering around 28%. The V gene's germline CDR1 is SGHNT and CDR2 YYREEE (reference sequence). This CDR3 is built from 14 residues. The sample originates from a study of sequential checkpoint blockade in melanoma.

The sequence came from a human donor with melanoma. The chain recombines TRBV5-4 with TRBJ2-5; D is undetermined. The J call may be mistaken, given a closer DNA end match to TRBJ2-7. Sample: CD8+ T cells sorted from blood (inferred from file names), taken from a patient given nivolumab and ipilimumab in sequence. The CDR3 DNA sequence: TGTGCCAGCAGCTTGGGCGGATTCTCCTACGAGCAGTACTTC. As protein: CASSLGGFSYEQYF.